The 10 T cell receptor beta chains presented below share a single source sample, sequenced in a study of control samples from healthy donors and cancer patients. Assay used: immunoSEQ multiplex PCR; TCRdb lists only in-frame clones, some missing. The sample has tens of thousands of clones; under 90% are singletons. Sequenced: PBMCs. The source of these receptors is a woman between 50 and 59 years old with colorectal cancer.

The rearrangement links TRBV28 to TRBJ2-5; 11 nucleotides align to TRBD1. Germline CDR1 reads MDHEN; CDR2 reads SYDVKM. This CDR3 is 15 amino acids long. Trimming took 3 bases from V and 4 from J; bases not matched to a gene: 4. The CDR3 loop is CASSLPGTGGETQYF. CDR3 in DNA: TGTGCCAGCAGTTTGCCCGGGACAGGGGGAGAGACCCAGTACTTC.

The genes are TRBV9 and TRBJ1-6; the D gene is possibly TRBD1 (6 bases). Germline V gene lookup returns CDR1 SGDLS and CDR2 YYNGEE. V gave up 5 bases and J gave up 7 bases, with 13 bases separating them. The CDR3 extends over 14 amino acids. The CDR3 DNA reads TGTGCCAGCAGAGGAGGGGGGGAAAATTCACCCCTCCACTTT. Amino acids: CASRGGGENSPLHF.

In nucleotides, the CDR3 is TGTGCCAGCAGCGCCAATGGGCTCTACACCGGGGAGCTGTTTTTT. Translating it yields CASSANGLYTGELFF. The chain has TRBV5-5 and TRBJ2-2; D gene unclear. In germline, CDR1 is SGHKS, CDR2 YYEKEE (reference sequence). Trimming removed 4 bases at V and 3 bases at J, with 13 bases between. The CDR3 runs to 15 residues. Full variable domain (rest looked up from reference TRBV5-5 and TRBJ2-2): DAGVTQSPTHLIKTRGQQVTLRCSPISGHKSVSWYQQVLGQGPQFIFQYYEKEERGRGNFPDRFSARQFPNYSSELNVNALLLGDSALYLCASSANGLYTGELFFGEGSRLTVL.

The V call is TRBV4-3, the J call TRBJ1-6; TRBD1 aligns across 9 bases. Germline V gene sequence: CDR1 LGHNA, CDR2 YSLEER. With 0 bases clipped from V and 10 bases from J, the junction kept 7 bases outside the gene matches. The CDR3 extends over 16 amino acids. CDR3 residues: CASSQDLETGGSPLHF. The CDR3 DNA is TGCGCCAGCAGCCAAGATCTTGAGACAGGGGGATCACCCCTCCACTTT.

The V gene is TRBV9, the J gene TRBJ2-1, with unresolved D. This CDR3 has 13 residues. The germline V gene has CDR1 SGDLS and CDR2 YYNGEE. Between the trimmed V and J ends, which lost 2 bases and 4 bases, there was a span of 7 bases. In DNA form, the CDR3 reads TGTGCCAGCAGCGTGTCGGATTACAATGAGCAGTTCTTC. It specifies CASSVSDYNEQFF.

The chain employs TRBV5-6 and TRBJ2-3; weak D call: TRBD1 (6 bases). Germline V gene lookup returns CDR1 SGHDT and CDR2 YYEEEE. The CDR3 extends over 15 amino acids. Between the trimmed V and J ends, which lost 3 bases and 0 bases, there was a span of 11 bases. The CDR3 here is CASSSTGSSTDTQYF. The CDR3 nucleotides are TGTGCCAGCAGCTCTACAGGGTCTAGCACAGATACGCAGTATTTT.

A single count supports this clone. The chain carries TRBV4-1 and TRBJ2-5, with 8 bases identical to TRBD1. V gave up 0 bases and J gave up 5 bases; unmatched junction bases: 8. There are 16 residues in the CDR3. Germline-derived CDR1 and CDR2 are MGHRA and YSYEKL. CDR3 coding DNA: TGCGCCAGCAGCCAAGATCTAGGGACAGGACGGGAGACCCAGTACTTC. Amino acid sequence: CASSQDLGTGRETQYF.

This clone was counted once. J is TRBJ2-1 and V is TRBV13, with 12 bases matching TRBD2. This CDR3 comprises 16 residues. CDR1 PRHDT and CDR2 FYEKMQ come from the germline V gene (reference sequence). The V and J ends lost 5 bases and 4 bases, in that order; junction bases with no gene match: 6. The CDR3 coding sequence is TGTGCCAGCAGCCTCGCCGGGACTAGCGGGTACAATGAGCAGTTCTTC. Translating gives CASSLAGTSGYNEQFF. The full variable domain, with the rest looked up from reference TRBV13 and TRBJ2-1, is AAGVIQSPRHLIKEKRETATLKCYPIPRHDTVYWYQQGPGQDPQFLISFYEKMQSDKGSIPDRFSAQQFSDYHSELNMSSLELGDSALYFCASSLAGTSGYNEQFFGPGTRLTVL.

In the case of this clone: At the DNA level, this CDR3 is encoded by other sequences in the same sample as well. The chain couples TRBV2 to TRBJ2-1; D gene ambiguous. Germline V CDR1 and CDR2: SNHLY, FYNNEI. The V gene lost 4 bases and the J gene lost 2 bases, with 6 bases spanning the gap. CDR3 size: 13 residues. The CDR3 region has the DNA TGTGCCAGCAGTGCAAGAACCTACAATGAGCAGTTCTTC. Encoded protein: CASSARTYNEQFF.

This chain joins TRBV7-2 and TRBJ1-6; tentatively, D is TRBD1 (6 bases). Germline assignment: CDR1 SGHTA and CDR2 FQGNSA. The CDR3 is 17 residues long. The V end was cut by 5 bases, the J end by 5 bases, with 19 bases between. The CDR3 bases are TGTGCCAGCAGCCAAATGATCCCAGGGGTAAATAATTCACCCCTCCACTTT. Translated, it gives CASSQMIPGVNNSPLHF.